This T cell receptor (beta chain) was sequenced for a study of blood T cell repertoires in COVID-19 (dated by TCRdb to 2020 to 2021). Broadly, across the study: Samples from collaborators originated in the United States, Italy and Spain and spanned both the acute and convalescent phases of COVID-19. The material from the prospective study consisted of cDNA or gDNA derived from T cells, B-cell-depleted T cells, or PBMCs. Subjects who had been exposed to COVID-19, were actively infected with it, or had recovered from it provided the deeply sampled blood TCRbeta repertoires that made up the dataset. A freely available public database, intended as a resource for researchers studying the immune response to SARS-CoV-2, is where the repertoires were released. Samples were obtained from the ongoing ImmuneRACE study (first 160 participants) and from some 1,200 subjects provided by 6 global collaborators. Sample metadata almost always included a de-identified subject ID, COVID-19 status, age in years and sex. Where HLA class I and class II types were available, the types were taken from metadata supplied by the sample provider, not from assay-based typing.

On this clone: There is no known antigen for this receptor. No base quality information exists; no much larger clone differs at one position.

TCRbeta CDR3 regions were amplified from genomic DNA using the immunoSEQ Assay, a bias-controlled multiplex PCR. The study's processing was this. Within the assay, amplification of reference gene primers was used to estimate how many nucleated cells each sample contained. To quantify the absolute abundance of each unique TCRbeta CDR3 rearrangement, sequence reads were collapsed and filtered. Productive Simpson clonality was computed per sample as the square root of Simpson's diversity index over productive rearrangements. TCRdb provides this immuneACCESS table in a form limited to in-frame rearrangements. Some clones are lacking; in checked studies, under half of them reflect an unresolved V gene, and why the rest are absent is not known. V, J and clone size were drawn from that table, and D and trimming were deduced from the DNA. The sample yields 150,000 or so clones; about 80% were counted once. Together, the top ten hold around 3.7% of the sample.

Participants in the prospective study were aged roughly 18 to 100 years, lived in about two dozen United States geographic areas, and enrolled through a virtual design. To assign participants to cohorts, the prospective study relied on clinical history that participants themselves reported in a screening survey and a study questionnaire. For ImmuneRACE Cohort 3, a participant was defined as recovered based on two consecutive negative NP/OP PCR tests, clearance by a healthcare professional, or resolution of symptoms. Mobile phlebotomists in the prospective study collected whole blood, serum and a nasopharyngeal or oropharyngeal swab from every participant. Additional blood draws and questionnaires over an approximately 2-month period could optionally be provided by prospective study participants. Blood samples from the prospective study were shipped frozen or at room temperature prior to DNA extraction.

Results the study describes overall, beyond this receptor: The quantity of clinical and demographic metadata differed by source and by participant and was supplied without curation.

This receptor was identified in a woman aged 55-70 years who had recovered from COVID-19. Sequenced input: PBMCs or T cells enriched from blood (not recorded which).

CDR3 loop: CASSLSRGGEQYF. The base sequence is TGTGCCAGCAGTTTATCCAGGGGTGGCGAGCAGTACTTC. This sequence uses TRBV27 and TRBJ2-7, and TRBD1 may be the D gene, going by 6 matching bases. The CDR3 sequence holds 13 residues, the cysteine and phenylalanine included. Kept here is only the CDR3 DNA, which spans 39 bases and is read in frame from base 1. Reading the germline V gene (reference sequence) gives CDR1 MNHEY and CDR2 SMNVEV. Cut back by 0 bases and 6 bases, the V and J ends lie 9 bases apart.